Listed below are T cell receptor beta chains from one sample, sequenced in a study of cytomegalovirus exposure and HLA in healthy donors. TCRdb's table, derived via immunoSEQ multiplex PCR, lists solely in-frame clones and lacks some. The data show over 150,000 clones, with about 83% seen just once and under 5% held by the top ten. Sequenced sample: PBMCs. The receptors stem from a girl between 5 and 17 years old in good health and CMV-seropositive. CDR3s include the opening cysteine and the closing phenylalanine or tryptophan. Each record gives: D gene, V gene, J gene, clone size, CDR3 DNA, CDR3 protein. D genes are given only for firm matches. Only some rows state a clone size, as once, few, many or a class for expanded clones.

>NA|TRBV25-1|TRBJ1-2|NA
TGTGCCAGCAGTGGGGGGACAACCGCCTATGGCTACACCTTC
CASSGGTTAYGYTF
>TRBD2|TRBV4-2|TRBJ2-3|once
TGTGCCAGCAGCCAAGGGACTAGCGGGGGGGCTGATACGCAGTATTTT
CASSQGTSGGADTQYF
>NA|TRBV9|TRBJ1-1|NA
TGTGCCAGCAGCGTAGTTAGGGGGGGGAAGGGCACTGAAGCTTTCTTT
CASSVVRGGKGTEAFF
>NA|TRBV6-5|TRBJ1-2|NA
TGTGCCAGCAGCGGCGTCCACAGGGATAACTATGGCTACACCTTC
CASSGVHRDNYGYTF
>TRBD1|TRBV4-1|TRBJ1-1|NA
TGCGCCAGCAGCCAACAGAATACACAGGGGCGGGCCGCTGAAGCTTTCTTT
CASSQQNTQGRAAEAFF
>NA|TRBV4-1|TRBJ2-3|NA
TGCGCCAGCAGCCACCAAGGGGGCACAGATACGCAGTATTTT
CASSHQGGTDTQYF
>NA|TRBV30|TRBJ1-2|NA
TGTGCCTGGAGTGTACAATATGGCTACACCTTC
CAWSVQYGYTF
>TRBD1|TRBV5-1|TRBJ1-1|few
TGCGCCAGCAGCTTGGTCGAAAGGGGGCCGAAGATGAACACTGAAGCTTTCTTT
CASSLVERGPKMNTEAFF
>TRBD1|TRBV7-7|TRBJ2-1|NA
TGTGCTAGCAGTCAGACCGGGACAGCAGCCTACAATGAGCAGTTCTTC
CASSQTGTAAYNEQFF
>NA|TRBV6-1|TRBJ1-4|NA
TGTGCCAGCACTAGAACAGGTGCTAATGAAAAACTGTTTTTT
CASTRTGANEKLFF
>NA|TRBV29-1|TRBJ2-7|NA
TGCAGCGTGGGGCTTAGGTTAAGCTCCTACGAGCAGTACTTC
CSVGLRLSSYEQYF
>NA|TRBV2|TRBJ1-3|NA
TGTGCCAGCAGTGCTCAGGGTTACGGAAACACCATATATTTT
CASSAQGYGNTIYF
>NA|TRBV6-4|TRBJ1-2|NA
TGTGCCAGCAGTGTGGGGGAGGATGGCTACACCTTC
CASSVGEDGYTF
>TRBD1|TRBV28|TRBJ1-6|NA
TGTGCCAGCAGTTTAGACAGGGATTCTGACTCACCCCTCCACTTT
CASSLDRDSDSPLHF
>NA|TRBV5-1|TRBJ2-3|once
TGCGCCAGCAGCTGGGGGGGCCGGGGCACAGATACGCAGTATTTT
CASSWGGRGTDTQYF
>NA|TRBV9|TRBJ2-5|NA
TGTGCCAGCAGCGGGAGTCCCGGACAAGAGACCCAGTACTTC
CASSGSPGQETQYF
>NA|TRBV6-5|TRBJ2-2|NA
TGTGCCAGCAGTTACTCCGGGAGCCGGGTAGAGCTGTTTTTT
CASSYSGSRVELFF
>NA|TRBV6-1|TRBJ1-1|NA
TGTGCCAGCGCGAGGCCTAACACTGAAGCTTTCTTT
CASARPNTEAFF
>NA|TRBV15|TRBJ1-1|NA
TGTGCCACCAGCAGACCTCACAGGGCCTACGGAGCTTTCTTT
CATSRPHRAYGAFF
>NA|TRBV6-5|TRBJ1-4|few
TGTGCCAGCAGTCGGACAGCAACTAATGAAAAACTGTTTTTT
CASSRTATNEKLFF
>NA|TRBV6-4|TRBJ2-1|NA
TGTGCCAGCAGTGGGGAGGGGGGGCTGGGTGAGCAGTTCTTC
CASSGEGGLGEQFF
>TRBD1|TRBV29-1|TRBJ1-1|NA
TGCAGCGTGGGGACAGGAATCAACACTGAAGCTTTCTTT
CSVGTGINTEAFF
>TRBD2|TRBV13|TRBJ2-1|NA
TGTGCCAGCAGCATAGGAGCGGGGGGGCCGGATTTCGGGAAAGAGCAGTTCTTC
CASSIGAGGPDFGKEQFF
>NA|TRBV14|TRBJ1-5|NA
TGTGCCAGCAGCCAGGTTTTAAGGGCCTGGAGGGGCAATCAGCCCCAGCATTTT
CASSQVLRAWRGNQPQHF
>TRBD1|TRBV7-9|TRBJ2-5|NA
TGTGCCAGCAGCGTGTCCCGGGACAGGGTCCAAGAGACCCAGTACTTC
CASSVSRDRVQETQYF
>NA|TRBV5-1|TRBJ1-2|once
TGCGCCAGCAGCGGCTCGGACGGACTCTATGGCTACACCTTC
CASSGSDGLYGYTF
>NA|TRBV25-1|TRBJ1-1|NA
TGTGCCAGCAGTGAAGGGGGCGCACACACTGAAGCTTTCTTT
CASSEGGAHTEAFF
>TRBD1|TRBV27|TRBJ1-2|NA
TGTGCCAGCAGCTATATCCAGGGGGCGCAGAGCTACACCTTC
CASSYIQGAQSYTF
>TRBD2|TRBV14|TRBJ2-5|NA
TGTGCCAGCAGCCCTACCCCCGGGGGGGGCCAAGAGACCCAGTACTTC
CASSPTPGGGQETQYF
>TRBD1|TRBV30|TRBJ1-1|NA
TGTGCCTGGAGTGGGGACAGGGCCACTGAAGCTTTCTTT
CAWSGDRATEAFF
>TRBD1|TRBV27|TRBJ1-2|NA
TGTGCCAGCAGTTCGGGACAGAACTATGGCTACACCTTC
CASSSGQNYGYTF
>NA|TRBV6-5|TRBJ1-3|NA
TGTGCCAGCAGCACGGACAGATACTCTGGAAACACCATATATTTT
CASSTDRYSGNTIYF
>NA|TRBV5-1|TRBJ1-4|once
TGCGCCAGCAGCTTGGCGGGGACAACCTCCCTTGGGGAAAAACTGTTTTTT
CASSLAGTTSLGEKLFF